These 24 T cell receptor beta chains were all obtained from the same sample, sequenced in a study of cytomegalovirus exposure and HLA in healthy donors (dated by TCRdb to the late 2010s). Library method: the immunoSEQ multiplex PCR assay. The table comes from immuneACCESS by way of TCRdb, which keeps in-frame sequences with V and J called. Part of the clones is missing from these tables; in studies checked, under half for an unresolved V gene and the rest for unknown reasons. Within this sample are some 170,000 clones, with approximately 86% of them counted one time only. The top ten clones comprise approximately 2% of the sample. Sequenced: PBMCs. These receptors were taken from a woman aged 18-29 years in good health and CMV-seronegative.

The gene calls are TRBV4-3 and TRBJ1-2, with 7 nucleotides matching TRBD1. Per the germline V gene, CDR1 is LGHNA and CDR2 is YSLEER. The V segment lost 4 bases and the J segment 2 bases; nucleotides outside the gene matches: 7. CDR3 length equals 15 residues. CDR3 coding DNA: TGCGCCAGCAGCCCGAGGACAGGTCACAACTATGGCTACACCTTC. As protein: CASSPRTGHNYGYTF.

The rearrangement links TRBV21-1 to TRBJ1-1; the tabulated D call, TRBD1, remains unverified against the DNA. TRBV21-1 is a listed pseudogene. The CDR3 runs to 14 residues. Here the CDR3 DNA reads TGTGCCAGCAGCAAATGGGGGCGGGCCACTGAAGCTTTCTTT. Amino acids: CASSKWGRATEAFF.

This CDR3 reads CASSPGLRDSYEQYF. The DNA of the CDR3 is TGCGCCAGCAGCCCGGGACTGAGGGACAGCTACGAGCAGTACTTC. The V call is TRBV5-1, the J call TRBJ2-7, with D possibly matching TRBD1 (7 bases). Trimming removed 4 bases from V and 3 bases from J, with 17 bases in between. From germline, CDR1 is SGHRS and CDR2 YFSETQ. CDR3 length: 15 amino acids.

This clone turned up a few times. The chain combines TRBV18 with TRBJ2-2; D is perhaps TRBD2 (5 bases). Germline V lookup: CDR1 KGHSH, CDR2 LQKENI. Trimming took off 2 bases at V and 5 bases at J, with 15 bases between the two ends. The CDR3 contains 16 residues. CDR3 residues: CASSPEVQRGTGELFF. CDR3 nucleotides: TGTGCCAGCTCACCAGAGGTTCAGCGAGGGACCGGGGAGCTGTTTTTT.

The chain carries TRBV7-2 and TRBJ2-3, with TRBD2 matching 9 bases. The V and J ends lost 3 bases and 0 bases, in that order; junction bases with no gene match: 4. The CDR3 runs 16 residues. From germline, CDR1 is SGHTA and CDR2 FQGNSA. The CDR3: CASSLQAGGSTDTQYF. CDR3 nucleotides: TGTGCCAGCAGCTTGCAAGCGGGAGGCAGCACAGATACGCAGTATTTT.

The gene calls are TRBV27 and TRBJ2-3, with D perhaps matching TRBD2 (6 bases). Germline CDR1 MNHEY, CDR2 SMNVEV (reference sequence). Trimming removed 5 bases from V and 7 bases from J, with 16 bases in between. The length of the CDR3 is 14 residues. CDR3 loop: CASSQNRDLNTQYF. The CDR3 nucleotides are TGTGCCAGCAGTCAAAACCGGGACTTGAATACGCAGTATTTT.

The rearrangement uses TRBV5-6 and TRBJ1-5; perhaps TRBD1 as D (6 bases). The V end was cut by 3 bases, the J end by 6 bases, with 13 bases between. The CDR3 sequence is 14 residues long. CDR1 and CDR2 (germline): SGHDT, YYEEEE. The CDR3 nucleotides are TGTGCCAGCAGCTCCCCAGGGGACGGTCAGCCCCAGCATTTT. This translates into CASSSPGDGQPQHF.

The V and J genes are TRBV4-3 and TRBJ2-6; D might be TRBD1 (6 bases). Germline values: CDR1 LGHNA, CDR2 YSLEER. Trimming stripped 4 bases from V and 0 bases from J, with 13 bases between. The CDR3 contains 17 residues. Here the CDR3 reads CASSPRQENSGANVLTF. For the CDR3, the DNA is TGCGCCAGCAGCCCTCGACAGGAAAACTCTGGGGCCAACGTCCTGACTTTC.

The V and J genes are TRBV15 and TRBJ2-7; the D is unclear. The V gene lost 1 base and the J gene lost 2 bases, with 9 bases spanning the gap. Germline V gene data show CDR1 as LNHNV and CDR2 as YYDKDF (reference sequence). The CDR3 contains 14 residues. CDR3 residues: CATSRARLAYEQYF. The DNA of the CDR3 is TGTGCCACCAGCAGAGCCCGACTCGCCTACGAGCAGTACTTC.

V gene TRBV4-3 combines with J gene TRBJ1-2; 10 nucleotides agree with TRBD1. The junction had 11 bases not matched to a gene; V was cut back by 4 bases and J by 6 bases. Looked up from germline, CDR1 is LGHNA and CDR2 is YSLEER. The CDR3 is 16 amino acids. CDR3: CASSPHVRDRGDGYTF. The DNA for the CDR3 is TGCGCCAGCAGCCCGCATGTCCGGGACAGGGGTGATGGCTACACCTTC.

V gene TRBV5-7 combines with J gene TRBJ1-1; 7 bases agree with TRBD1. Being an ORF, TRBV5-7 has a function that is uncertain. CDR3 size: 12 residues. V lost 4 bases, J lost 10 bases, and 7 bases stayed unmatched. The CDR3 bases are TGTGCCAGCAGCACACGACAGGGAAGAGCTTTCTTT. Its translation is CASSTRQGRAFF.

This clone showed up just a few times. This chain uses TRBV7-8 with TRBJ1-2, with D unresolved. This CDR3 is 13 amino acids long. Germline CDR1 SGHVS, CDR2 FQNEAQ. Trimming removed 1 base at V and 5 bases at J, with 8 bases between. This CDR3 is CASSLGGAYGYTF. CDR3 bases: TGTGCCAGCAGCTTAGGCGGCGCGTATGGCTACACCTTC.

The V call is TRBV5-1, the J call TRBJ1-6; possibly TRBD1 for D (6 bases). This CDR3 is 14 amino acids long. V lost 2 bases and J 11 bases, leaving 14 bases between the germline ends. CDR1 SGHRS and CDR2 YFSETQ come from the germline V gene. This CDR3 reads CASSLTGRETPLHF. CDR3 DNA sequence: TGCGCCAGCAGCTTAACAGGGAGGGAAACACCCCTCCACTTT.

This chain links TRBV4-2 with TRBJ2-7, with TRBD2 as a possible D gene (5 bases). Trimming shortened V by 3 bases and J by 2 bases, and 14 bases separated the two germline ends. The CDR3 is 15 amino acids. CDR1 and CDR2 from the germline V gene are LGHNA and YNFKEQ. The CDR3 reads CASSQLGLPTYEQYF. The CDR3 DNA follows: TGTGCCAGCAGCCAGCTTGGACTGCCTACCTACGAGCAGTACTTC.

The chain has TRBV5-4 and TRBJ2-3, with 11 bases matching TRBD2. The germline gives CDR1 SGHNT, CDR2 YYREEE (reference sequence). The CDR3 is made up of 19 amino acids. The junction had 13 bases not matched to a gene; V was cut back by 3 bases and J by 1 base. The CDR3 DNA reads as TGTGCCAGCAGCTCAGCCGGGACTAGCGGCTCCTGGGGCACAGATACGCAGTATTTT. Translated, it gives CASSSAGTSGSWGTDTQYF.

This chain uses TRBV2 with TRBJ2-6, with 12 bases identical to TRBD1. Trimming cost V 5 bases and J 3 bases; bases outside gene matches: 14. Germline-derived CDR1 and CDR2 are SNHLY and FYNNEI. CDR3 size: 20 residues. CDR3: CASSSGYPGQGARGANVLTF. CDR3 sequence (DNA): TGTGCCAGCAGTTCCGGGTATCCGGGACAGGGGGCTCGTGGGGCCAACGTCCTGACTTTC.

The gene calls are TRBV5-8 and TRBJ1-2; D perhaps matches TRBD1 (6 bases). The germline gives CDR1 SGHTS, CDR2 YDEGEE. V was clipped by 4 bases and J by 7 bases, with 23 bases between them. This CDR3 spans 16 amino acids. The CDR3 DNA is TGTGCCAGCAGCCTGGGGTCGTTCAGGGGATCAGGTGGCTACACCTTC. The encoded protein is CASSLGSFRGSGGYTF.

This chain uses TRBV4-3 with TRBJ2-2; 8 positions match TRBD1. V shed 0 bases and J 5 bases; nucleotides not matched to a gene: 8. Per the germline V gene, CDR1 is LGHNA and CDR2 is YSLEER. This CDR3 has 17 amino acids. CDR3 in amino acids: CASSQELQGGGTGELFF. CDR3 sequence (DNA): TGCGCCAGCAGCCAAGAGTTACAGGGGGGCGGTACCGGGGAGCTGTTTTTT.

The rearrangement joins TRBV6-5 to TRBJ1-2; D might be TRBD1 (6 bases). Germline values: CDR1 MNHEY, CDR2 SVGAGI. CDR3 length equals 14 residues. Trimming left V 0 bases short and J 4 bases short, with 9 bases between. The CDR3 coding sequence is TGTGCCAGCAGTTACTCTGGGGGCGGCTATGGCTACACCTTC. Protein: CASSYSGGGYGYTF.

The V and J genes are TRBV15 and TRBJ1-1, with D possibly TRBD1 on 6 matching bases. This CDR3 contains 16 residues. Looked up from germline, CDR1 is LNHNV and CDR2 is YYDKDF (reference sequence). Trimming stripped 8 bases from V and 3 bases from J, with 22 bases between. In nucleotides, the CDR3 is TGTGCCACCGCTCCAGGGGTAGGTCGTGAGCACACTGAAGCTTTCTTT. It translates to CATAPGVGREHTEAFF.

V is TRBV19 and J is TRBJ1-2; 8 bases are shared with TRBD1. The junction had 20 bases not matched to a gene; V was cut back by 8 bases and J by 6 bases. Per the germline V gene, CDR1 is LNHDA and CDR2 is SQIVND (reference sequence). The CDR3 has 17 amino acids. The CDR3 here is CASAGREAGRGQNGYTF. CDR3 DNA sequence: TGTGCCAGTGCGGGACGAGAGGCGGGCAGGGGGCAAAATGGCTACACCTTC.

This clone appeared once. The CDR3 spells CASSLSTGVPGQPLSGNTIYF. Written as DNA, the CDR3 is TGCGCCAGCAGCTTGTCGACGGGTGTTCCGGGACAGCCTCTGTCGGGAAACACCATATATTTT. This sequence joins TRBV5-1 and TRBJ1-3, with 7 bases lining up with TRBD1. V was pared by 1 base and J by 4 bases, with 23 bases of the junction left unmatched. The CDR3 length is 21 residues. Germline V CDR1 and CDR2: SGHRS, YFSETQ.

In its sample, this clone was seen a few times. This rearrangement joins TRBV4-1 to TRBJ1-5, with a weak D call TRBD1 (5 bases). The CDR3 is 14 amino acids. Germline CDR1 reads MGHRA; CDR2 reads YSYEKL. V lost 0 bases and J lost 6, with 9 bases in between. As DNA, the CDR3 is TGCGCCAGCAGCCAAGAACCCCAGGGTCAGCCCCAGCATTTT. Translation: CASSQEPQGQPQHF.

This chain connects TRBV5-6 to TRBJ2-7; 9 bases match TRBD1. Germline V gene lookup returns CDR1 SGHDT and CDR2 YYEEEE. Germline trimming cut 2 bases from V and 4 bases from J; bases unmatched to any gene: 7. The CDR3 extends over 15 amino acids. The CDR3 DNA reads as TGTGCCAGCAGCTTTACAGGGGGCTCAGTGTACGAGCAGTACTTC. This translates into CASSFTGGSVYEQYF.